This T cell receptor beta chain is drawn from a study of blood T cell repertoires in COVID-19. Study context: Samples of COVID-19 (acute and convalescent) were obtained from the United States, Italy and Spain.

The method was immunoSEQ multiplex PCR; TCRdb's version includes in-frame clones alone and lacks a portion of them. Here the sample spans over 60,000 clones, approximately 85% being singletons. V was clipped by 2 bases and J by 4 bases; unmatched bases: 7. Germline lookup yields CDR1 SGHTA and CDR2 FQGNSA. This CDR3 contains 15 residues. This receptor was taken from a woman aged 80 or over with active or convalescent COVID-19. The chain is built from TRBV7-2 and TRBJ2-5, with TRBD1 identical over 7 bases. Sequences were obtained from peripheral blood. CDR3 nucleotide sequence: TGTGCCAGCAGCTTATTTAGGGGGCTCAGAGAGACCCAGTACTTC. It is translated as CASSLFRGLRETQYF.